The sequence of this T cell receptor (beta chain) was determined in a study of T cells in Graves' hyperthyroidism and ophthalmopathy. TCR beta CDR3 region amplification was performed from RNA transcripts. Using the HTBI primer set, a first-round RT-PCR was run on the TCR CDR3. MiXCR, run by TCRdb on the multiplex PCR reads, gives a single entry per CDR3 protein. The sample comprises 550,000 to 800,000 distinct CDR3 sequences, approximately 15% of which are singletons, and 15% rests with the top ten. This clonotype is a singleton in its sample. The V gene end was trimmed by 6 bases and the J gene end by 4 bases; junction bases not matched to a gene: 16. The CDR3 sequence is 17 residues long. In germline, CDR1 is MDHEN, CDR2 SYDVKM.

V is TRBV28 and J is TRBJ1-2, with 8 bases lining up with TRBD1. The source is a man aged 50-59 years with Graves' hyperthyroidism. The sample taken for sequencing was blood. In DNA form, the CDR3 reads TGTGCCAGCAGAGAACAATCCGGGACAGGTAACCCCTATGGCTACACCTTC. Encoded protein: CASREQSGTGNPYGYTF.